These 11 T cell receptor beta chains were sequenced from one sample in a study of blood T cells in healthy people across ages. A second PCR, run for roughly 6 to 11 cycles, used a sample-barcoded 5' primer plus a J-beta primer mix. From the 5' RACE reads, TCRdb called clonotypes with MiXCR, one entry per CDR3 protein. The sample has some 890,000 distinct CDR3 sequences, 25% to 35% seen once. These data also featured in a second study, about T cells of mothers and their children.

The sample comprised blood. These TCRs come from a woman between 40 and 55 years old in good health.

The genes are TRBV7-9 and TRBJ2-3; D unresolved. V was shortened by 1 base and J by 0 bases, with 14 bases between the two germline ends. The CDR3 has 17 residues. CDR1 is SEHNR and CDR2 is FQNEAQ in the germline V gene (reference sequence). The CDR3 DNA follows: TGTGCCAGCAGCTTAGGCTTGGCTGGGCCAAGCACAGATACGCAGTATTTT. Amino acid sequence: CASSLGLAGPSTDTQYF.

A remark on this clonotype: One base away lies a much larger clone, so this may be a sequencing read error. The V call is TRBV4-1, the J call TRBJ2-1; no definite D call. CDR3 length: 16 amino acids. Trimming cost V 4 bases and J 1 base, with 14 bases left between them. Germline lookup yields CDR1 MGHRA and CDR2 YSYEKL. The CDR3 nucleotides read TGCGCCAGCAGCCTCGGAATGGGCAGGTCCTACAATGAGCAGTTCTTC. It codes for CASSLGMGRSYNEQFF.

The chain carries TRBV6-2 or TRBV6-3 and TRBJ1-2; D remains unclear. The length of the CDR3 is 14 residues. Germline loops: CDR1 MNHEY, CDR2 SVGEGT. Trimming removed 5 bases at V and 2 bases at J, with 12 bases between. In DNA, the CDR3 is TGTGCCAGCAGTCTTGGCCTTAGAAACTATGGCTACACCTTC. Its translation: CASSLGLRNYGYTF.

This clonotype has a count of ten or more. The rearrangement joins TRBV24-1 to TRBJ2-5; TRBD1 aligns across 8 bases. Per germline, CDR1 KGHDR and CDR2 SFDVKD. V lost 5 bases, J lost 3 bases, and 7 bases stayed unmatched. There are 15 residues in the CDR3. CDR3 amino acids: CATSASGTGKETQYF. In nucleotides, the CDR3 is TGTGCCACCAGTGCCTCCGGGACAGGAAAAGAGACCCAGTACTTC.

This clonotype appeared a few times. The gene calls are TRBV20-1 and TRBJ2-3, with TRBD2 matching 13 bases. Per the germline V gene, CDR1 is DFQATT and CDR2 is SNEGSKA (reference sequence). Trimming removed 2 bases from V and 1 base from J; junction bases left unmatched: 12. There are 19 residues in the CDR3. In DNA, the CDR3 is TGCAGTGCTAGAACTAGCGGGGGGGCCGGTGTATCTGGCACAGATACGCAGTATTTT. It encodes CSARTSGGAGVSGTDTQYF.

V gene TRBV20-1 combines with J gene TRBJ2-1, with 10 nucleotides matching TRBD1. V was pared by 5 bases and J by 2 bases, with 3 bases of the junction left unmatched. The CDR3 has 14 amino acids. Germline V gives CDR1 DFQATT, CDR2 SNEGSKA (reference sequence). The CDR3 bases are TGCAGTGCTGAGGGACAGGGGACCTACAATGAGCAGTTCTTC. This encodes CSAEGQGTYNEQFF.

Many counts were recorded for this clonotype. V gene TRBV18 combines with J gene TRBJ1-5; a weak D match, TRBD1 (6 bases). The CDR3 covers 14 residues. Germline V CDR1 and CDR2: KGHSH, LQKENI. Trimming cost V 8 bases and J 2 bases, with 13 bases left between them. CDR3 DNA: TGTGCCAGCAGCCCGGACAGAGGCAATCAGCCCCAGCATTTT. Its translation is CASSPDRGNQPQHF.

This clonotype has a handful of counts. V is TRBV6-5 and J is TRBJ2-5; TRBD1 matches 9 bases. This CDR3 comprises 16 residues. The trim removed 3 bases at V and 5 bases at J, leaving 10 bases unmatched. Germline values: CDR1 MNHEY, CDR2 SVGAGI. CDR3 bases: TGTGCCAGCAGTTATGGGACAGGGTCTTCCGGGGAGACCCAGTACTTC. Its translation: CASSYGTGSSGETQYF.

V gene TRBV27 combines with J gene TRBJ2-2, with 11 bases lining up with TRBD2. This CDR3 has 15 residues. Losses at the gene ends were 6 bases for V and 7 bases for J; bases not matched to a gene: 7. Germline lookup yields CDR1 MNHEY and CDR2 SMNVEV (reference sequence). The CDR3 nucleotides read TGTGCCAGCAGCCGTAGCGGGGGGGCTATCGGGGAGCTGTTTTTT. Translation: CASSRSGGAIGELFF.

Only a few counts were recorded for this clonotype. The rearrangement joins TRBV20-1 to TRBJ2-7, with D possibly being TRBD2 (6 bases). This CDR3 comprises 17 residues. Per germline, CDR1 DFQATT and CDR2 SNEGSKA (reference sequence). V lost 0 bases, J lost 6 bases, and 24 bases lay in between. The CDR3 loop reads CSARDPIGGNGYREQYF. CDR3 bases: TGCAGTGCTAGAGATCCAATCGGCGGGAATGGCTACCGCGAGCAGTACTTC.

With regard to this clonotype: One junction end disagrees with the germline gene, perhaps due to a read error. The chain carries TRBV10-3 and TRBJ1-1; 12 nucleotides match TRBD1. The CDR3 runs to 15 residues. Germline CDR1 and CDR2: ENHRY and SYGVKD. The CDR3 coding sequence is TGTGCTATCAGTGAATCGGGACAGGGGGCGACTGAAGCTTTCTTT. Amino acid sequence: CAISESGQGATEAFF.